This T cell receptor (beta chain) was sequenced for a study of T cell changes during pregnancy in multiple sclerosis. Libraries were prepared by immunoSEQ multiplex PCR; TCRdb keeps only in-frame clonotypes and omits some of them. The sample includes around 69,000 clones, 90% of them seen just once. Per germline, CDR1 SGHRS and CDR2 YFSETQ. V was clipped by 6 bases and J by 6 bases, with 18 bases between them. The CDR3 is made up of 14 amino acids. The chain combines TRBV5-1 with TRBJ1-2; a possible D gene is TRBD1 (6 bases). This clonotype was obtained from a female donor in good health, enrolled as a control in a pregnancy study. The sample in question was peripheral blood, obtained in the second trimester of pregnancy. In DNA form, the CDR3 reads TGCGCCAGCACCCGAAAAGACAGGCAAGATGGCTACACCTTC. Translation: CASTRKDRQDGYTF.